Each of the 17 T cell receptor beta chains below was sequenced from the same sample in a study of low-dose radiotherapy and immunotherapy resistance in tumors. Regarding time point: before trial treatment. Gene-specific TRAV and TRBV primers were used for first-strand cDNA, covering alpha and beta chains. Using a constant-region primer together with a V-primer adapter, TCRs were subjected to roughly 18 PCR cycles of amplification. Each CDR3 protein is one row after TCRdb ran MiXCR on the reads. In the table there are around 68,000 distinct CDR3 sequences, 26% of which are singletons. The sequences come from PBMCs, collected before treatment. Receptors were obtained from a male donor with rectosigmoid adenocarcinoma.

This clonotype was detected only once. The gene calls are TRBV26 and TRBJ2-1; the D segment call TRBD1 is taken from the table without a DNA check. TRBV26 is classified as a pseudogene. The CDR3 is 17 residues long. The chain's CDR3 is CASNPVDRANSYNEQFF. For the CDR3, the DNA is TGTGCCAGCAATCCGGTGGACAGGGCGAACAGCTACAATGAGCAGTTCTTC.

Regarding this clonotype: One base separates it from a far larger clone, so it is likely a read error. The V call is TRBV7-2, the J call TRBJ2-1; D unresolved. CDR3 size: 15 residues. Trimming took off 5 bases at V and 10 bases at J, with 21 bases between the two ends. Germline CDR1 and CDR2: SGHTA and FQGNSA. The CDR3 loop reads CASSKGPGSSYEQFF. CDR3 DNA sequence: TGTGCCAGCAGCAAAGGACCCGGCAGCTCCTACGAGCAGTTCTTC.

In this sample, this clonotype turned up many times. The rearrangement joins TRBV27 to TRBJ2-3, with TRBD2 identical over 15 bases. The germline V gene encodes CDR1 MNHEY and CDR2 SMNVEV (reference sequence). J gave up 11 bases and V 2 bases, and 11 bases lay outside the gene matches. This CDR3 has 17 amino acids. This CDR3 reads CASSLVRTSGRVWGQYF. CDR3 bases: TGTGCCAGCAGTTTAGTTCGGACTAGCGGGAGGGTCTGGGGGCAGTATTTT.

In this sample, this clonotype turned up many times. The chain couples TRBV29-1 to TRBJ2-7; TRBD1 matches 7 bases. The CDR3 has 13 amino acids. Germline-derived CDR1 and CDR2 are SQVTM and ANQGSEA. The V segment lost 5 bases and the J segment 0 bases; nucleotides outside the gene matches: 4. DNA of the CDR3: TGCAGCGTTAGGACAGGTCCCTCCTACGAGCAGTACTTC. Its protein product is CSVRTGPSYEQYF.

The V gene is TRBV5-4, the J gene TRBJ2-3; 10 nucleotides line up with TRBD2. The CDR3 runs 15 residues. V gave up 4 bases and J gave up 2 bases; unmatched junction bases: 4. The V gene's germline CDR1 is SGHNT and CDR2 YYREEE (reference sequence). In DNA form, the CDR3 reads TGTGCCAGCAGCCGGAGCGGGGGGGACACAGATACGCAGTATTTT. It yields the protein CASSRSGGDTDTQYF.

This clonotype was seen repeatedly, ten times or more. This sequence joins TRBV2 and TRBJ2-7, with TRBD1 as a possible D gene (6 bases). This CDR3 comprises 14 residues. Between the trimmed V and J ends, which lost 5 bases and 6 bases, there was a span of 17 bases. CDR1 is SNHLY, CDR2 FYNNEI, per germline. The DNA for the CDR3 is TGTGCCAGCAGTTATGCCGGGACACGGCTCGAGCAGTACTTC. Protein product: CASSYAGTRLEQYF.

This clonotype was counted at least ten times. Germline and junction disagree at one end, which may indicate a read error. J is TRBJ2-7 and V is TRBV9; TRBD2 aligns across 7 bases. The CDR3 spans 16 residues. Germline assignment: CDR1 SGDLS and CDR2 YYNGEE. CDR3 protein: CASSPGGAGITYEQYF. The CDR3 DNA sequence: TGCGCCAGCAGCCCGGGGGGAGCGGGAATAACCTACGAGCAGTACTTC.

This clonotype was recorded at least ten times. The J gene is TRBJ2-7, the V gene TRBV28; 9 bases are shared with TRBD2. Germline CDR1 MDHEN, CDR2 SYDVKM. Trimming took 2 bases from V and 7 from J; bases not matched to a gene: 9. This CDR3 spans 15 amino acids. For the CDR3, the DNA is TGTGCCAGCAGTTTAAGGGGACTAGCTCGTAAAGAGCAGTACTTC. Protein product: CASSLRGLARKEQYF.

The genes are TRBV12-3 or TRBV12-4 and TRBJ1-5; D unresolved. Between the trimmed V and J ends, which lost 2 bases and 6 bases, there was a span of 11 bases. The length of the CDR3 is 14 residues. The CDR3 DNA reads TGTGCCAGCAGTTTATCGGTTAACGGTCAGCCCCAGCATTTT. It yields the protein CASSLSVNGQPQHF.

This chain joins TRBV28 and TRBJ2-7; D possibly uses TRBD1 or TRBD2 (6 bases each). In germline, CDR1 is MDHEN, CDR2 SYDVKM. Deletions cut 8 bases from V and 7 bases from J, with 24 bases between. The CDR3 has 15 amino acids. The CDR3 loop reads CASRRGGGKTYEQYF. DNA for the CDR3: TGTGCCAGCCGCCGTGGGGGCGGGAAAACTTATGAGCAGTACTTC. Combining the CDR3 with reference TRBV28 and TRBJ2-7 gives the whole variable domain DVKVTQSSRYLVKRTGEKVFLECVQDMDHENMFWYRQDPGLGLRLIYFSYDVKMKEKGDIPEGYSVSREKKERFSLILESASTNQTSMYLCASRRGGGKTYEQYFGPGTRLTVT.

This sequence joins TRBV7-2 and TRBJ1-6; the D gene is possibly TRBD1 (5 bases). V gave up 10 bases and J gave up 7 bases, with 23 bases separating them. The germline V gene encodes CDR1 SGHTA and CDR2 FQGNSA. The CDR3 runs to 16 residues. The CDR3 DNA follows: TGTGCCAACAGGAATTATATCCGGGCGTCAAATTCACCCCTCCACTTT. Its protein product is CANRNYIRASNSPLHF.

The V and J genes are TRBV6-2 or TRBV6-3 and TRBJ2-7; D not resolved. The CDR3 loop spans 15 amino acids. The germline gives CDR1 MNHEY, CDR2 SVGEGT. V gave up 0 bases and J gave up 0 bases, with 9 bases separating them. CDR3 in DNA: TGTGCCAGCAGTTACTCGATAGGACCCTCCTACGAGCAGTACTTC. It yields the protein CASSYSIGPSYEQYF.

This clonotype was counted many times. A read error may account for a junction end that differs from germline. V usage is TRBV18 and J usage is TRBJ2-7, with 10 bases that match TRBD2. CDR3 length: 15 residues. CDR1 is KGHSH, CDR2 LQKENI, per germline. The CDR3 here is CASSPPSGRGYEQYF. The CDR3 DNA sequence: TGTGCCAGCTCCCCACCTAGCGGGAGAGGGTACGAGCAGTACTTC.

This clonotype was counted once. It differs at one base from a far larger clone, so likely a read error. This rearrangement joins TRBV7-9 to TRBJ2-1; D gene unclear. Germline loops: CDR1 SEHNR, CDR2 FQNEAQ (reference sequence). There are 15 residues in the CDR3. With 4 bases removed from V and 2 bases from J, the gap between germline ends came to 12 bases. The CDR3 sequence is CASSSTSYAYNEQFF. The CDR3 DNA sequence: TGTGCCAGCAGCTCAACCAGCTATGCCTACAATGAGCAGTTCTTC.

As concerns this clonotype: This is likely an artifact of a read error, given a far larger clone one base away. This rearrangement joins TRBV4-3 to TRBJ2-5, with D possibly TRBD2 on 5 matching bases. This CDR3 contains 16 residues. Germline V gene data show CDR1 as LGHNA and CDR2 as YSLEER. V was clipped by 3 bases and J by 11 bases, with 25 bases between them. The CDR3 DNA is TGCGCCAGCAGCCATGATGGACTTAGAATGGGCAATGAGCAGTACTTC. Encoded protein: CASSHDGLRMGNEQYF.

This clonotype was seen many times. This chain links TRBV28 with TRBJ2-5; no reliable D call. From germline, CDR1 is MDHEN and CDR2 SYDVKM. The CDR3 extends over 13 amino acids. Trimming took 6 bases from V and 5 from J, leaving 13 bases between them. For the CDR3, the DNA is TGTGCCAGCAGCCCCTTCCCTTGGGAGACCCAGTACTTC. Translating gives CASSPFPWETQYF.

This clonotype was counted at least ten times. The chain joins TRBV6-6 to TRBJ1-2, with TRBD1 identical over 7 bases. The CDR3 is made up of 15 amino acids. V lost 6 bases, J lost 6 bases, and 13 bases stayed unmatched. The germline CDR1 and CDR2 sequences are MNHNY and SVGAGI (reference sequence). In DNA form, the CDR3 reads TGTGCCAGCAGCTTTTCGACAGGGAATCCCGATGGCTACACCTTC. Translated: CASSFSTGNPDGYTF.